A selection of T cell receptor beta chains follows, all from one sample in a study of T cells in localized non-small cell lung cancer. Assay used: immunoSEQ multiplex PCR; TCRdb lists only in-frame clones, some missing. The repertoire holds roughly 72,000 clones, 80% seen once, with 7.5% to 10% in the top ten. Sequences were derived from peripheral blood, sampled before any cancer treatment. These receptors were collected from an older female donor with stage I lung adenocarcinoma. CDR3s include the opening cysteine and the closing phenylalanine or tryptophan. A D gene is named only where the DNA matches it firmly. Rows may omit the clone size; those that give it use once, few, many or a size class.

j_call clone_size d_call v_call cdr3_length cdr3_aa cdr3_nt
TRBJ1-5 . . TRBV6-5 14 CASSSTGSSQPQHF TGTGCCAGCAGTTCGACAGGATCTAGCCAGCCCCAGCATTTT
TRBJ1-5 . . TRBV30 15 CAWRTPGISNQPQHF TGTGCCTGGAGGACCCCCGGGATCAGCAATCAGCCCCAGCATTTT
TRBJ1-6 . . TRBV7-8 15 CASSLDRARNSPLHF TGTGCCAGCAGCTTAGACCGGGCGCGCAATTCACCCCTCCACTTT
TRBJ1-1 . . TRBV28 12 CASSLQYSLQPF TGTGCCAGCAGTTTACAGTACAGCCTCCAACCTTTT
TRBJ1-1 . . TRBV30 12 CAGTPRDTEAFF TGTGCCGGAACACCCCGGGACACTGAAGCTTTCTTT
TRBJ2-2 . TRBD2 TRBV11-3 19 CASSSGEGFTGLNTGELFF TGTGCCAGCAGCTCCGGGGAGGGGTTCACAGGATTGAACACCGGGGAGCTGTTTTTT
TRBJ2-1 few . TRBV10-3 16 CAISEEGGSSYNEQFF TGTGCCATCAGTGAAGAGGGTGGGAGCTCCTACAATGAGCAGTTCTTC
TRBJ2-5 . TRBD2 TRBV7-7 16 CASSSRLAGSQETQYF TGTGCCAGCAGCTCCCGACTAGCGGGGAGCCAAGAGACCCAGTACTTC
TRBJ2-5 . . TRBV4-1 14 CASSQDPVRGTQYF TGCGCCAGCAGCCAAGATCCCGTGCGAGGGACCCAGTACTTC
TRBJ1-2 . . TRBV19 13 CASSITGRDGYTF TGTGCCAGTAGTATTACAGGGAGGGATGGCTACACCTTC
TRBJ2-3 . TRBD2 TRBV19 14 CASSRAGGQDTQYF TGTGCCAGTAGTCGAGCGGGGGGGCAAGATACGCAGTATTTT
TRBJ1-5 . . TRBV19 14 CASSSGSSNQPQHF TGTGCCAGTAGCTCAGGGTCCAGCAATCAGCCCCAGCATTTT
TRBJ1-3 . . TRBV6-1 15 CASSELGRGGNTIYF TGTGCCAGCAGTGAGTTGGGAAGAGGTGGAAACACCATATATTTT
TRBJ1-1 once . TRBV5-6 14 CASLRPGSRTEAFF TGTGCCAGCCTTCGGCCGGGGTCGAGGACTGAAGCTTTCTTT
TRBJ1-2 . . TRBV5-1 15 CASSLLTGQFYGYTF TGCGCCAGCAGCTTGTTAACTGGACAGTTCTATGGCTACACCTTC
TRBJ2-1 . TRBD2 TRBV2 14 CASKPGTMDNEQFF TGTGCCAGCAAACCCGGGACTATGGACAATGAGCAGTTCTTC
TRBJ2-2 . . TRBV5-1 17 CASSLAIGGANTGELFF TGCGCCAGCAGCTTGGCCATAGGGGGGGCGAACACCGGGGAGCTGTTTTTT
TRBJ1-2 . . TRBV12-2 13 CASRPGGYDGYTF TGTGCAAGTCGCCCCGGTGGGTACGATGGCTACACCTTC
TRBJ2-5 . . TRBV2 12 CASSGQEETQYF TGTGCCAGCAGTGGGCAGGAAGAGACCCAGTACTTC
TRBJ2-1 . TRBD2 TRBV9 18 CASSVGALAGLPFNEQFF TGTGCCAGCAGCGTAGGGGCCCTAGCGGGCTTACCGTTCAATGAGCAGTTCTTC
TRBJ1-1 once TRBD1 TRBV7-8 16 CASSHNVRGRSTEAFF TGTGCCAGCAGCCACAATGTAAGGGGGCGCAGCACTGAAGCTTTCTTT
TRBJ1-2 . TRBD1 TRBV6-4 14 CASSIRTGDGGYTF TGTGCCAGCAGTATTAGGACAGGGGATGGTGGCTACACCTTC
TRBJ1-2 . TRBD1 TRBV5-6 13 CASSPTGAYGYTF TGTGCCAGCAGTCCGACAGGGGCCTATGGCTACACCTTC
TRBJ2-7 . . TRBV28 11 CASSVPGQQYF TGTGCCAGCAGTGTTCCGGGACAGCAGTACTTC
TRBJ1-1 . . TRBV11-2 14 CASSFGGMATEAFF TGTGCCAGCAGCTTCGGGGGCATGGCCACTGAAGCTTTCTTT
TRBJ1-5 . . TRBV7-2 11 CASSLGGPQHF TGTGCCAGCAGCTTAGGGGGGCCCCAGCATTTT
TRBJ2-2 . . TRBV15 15 CATSRGGVNTGELFF TGTGCCACCAGCAGAGGAGGGGTCAACACCGGGGAGCTGTTTTTT
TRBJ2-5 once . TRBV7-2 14 CASNPTGVEKTQYF TGTGCCAGCAACCCGACAGGAGTAGAAAAGACCCAGTACTTC
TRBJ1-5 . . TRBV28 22 CASSPPARGGRPRGYSNQPQHF TGTGCCAGCAGCCCGCCAGCGCGGGGGGGACGGCCGCGGGGCTATAGCAATCAGCCCCAGCATTTT
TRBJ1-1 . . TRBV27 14 CASSRGLLNTEAFF TGTGCCAGCAGCAGGGGACTGCTAAACACTGAAGCTTTCTTT
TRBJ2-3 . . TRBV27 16 CASRNREQGWADTQYF TGTGCCAGCAGAAACCGGGAACAGGGTTGGGCAGATACGCAGTATTTT
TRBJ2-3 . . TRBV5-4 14 CASSLGGSTDTQYF TGTGCCAGCAGCTTGGGCGGGAGCACAGATACGCAGTATTTT
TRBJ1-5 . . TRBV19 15 CASVTGSPSNQPQHF TGTGCCAGTGTGACAGGCAGCCCTAGCAATCAGCCCCAGCATTTT
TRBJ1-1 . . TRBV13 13 CASSLNNVLEAFF TGTGCCAGCAGCTTAAATAACGTCCTTGAAGCTTTCTTT
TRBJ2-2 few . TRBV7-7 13 CASSVQGTGELFF TGTGCTAGCAGCGTCCAGGGGACCGGGGAGCTGTTTTTT
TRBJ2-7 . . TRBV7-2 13 CASSLSEGYEQYF TGTGCCAGCAGCTTAAGTGAGGGCTACGAGCAGTACTTC
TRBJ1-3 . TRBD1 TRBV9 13 CASRRTGGNTIYF TGTGCCAGCAGAAGGACAGGGGGAAACACCATATATTTT
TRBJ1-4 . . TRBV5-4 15 CASSLVPGAGEKLFF TGTGCCAGCAGCTTGGTCCCGGGGGCCGGGGAAAAACTGTTTTTT
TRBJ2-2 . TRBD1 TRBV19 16 CASRLPGTGVTGELFF TGTGCCAGTAGACTCCCCGGGACAGGGGTCACCGGGGAGCTGTTTTTT
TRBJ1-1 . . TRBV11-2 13 CASSSRPGREAFF TGTGCCAGCAGCAGCAGGCCGGGACGTGAAGCTTTCTTT
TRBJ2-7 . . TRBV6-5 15 CASSYSPATVYEQYF TGTGCCAGCAGTTACTCCCCAGCGACGGTGTACGAGCAGTACTTC
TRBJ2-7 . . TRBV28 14 CASTPVSSARKQYF TGTGCCAGCACCCCCGTTTCTAGCGCTAGAAAGCAGTACTTC
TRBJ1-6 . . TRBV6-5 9 CASTPYLYF TGTGCCAGCACTCCGTATCTTTACTTT
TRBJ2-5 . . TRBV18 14 CASSPPGAGETQYF TGTGCCAGCTCACCACCAGGGGCGGGTGAGACCCAGTACTTC
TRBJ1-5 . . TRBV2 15 CASQRDINGNQPQHF TGTGCCAGCCAAAGGGATATTAATGGCAATCAGCCCCAGCATTTT
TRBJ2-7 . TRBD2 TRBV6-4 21 CASSDGGARVAGKRSHYEQYF TGTGCCAGCAGTGACGGGGGGGCGAGGGTAGCGGGAAAGAGATCTCACTACGAGCAGTACTTC
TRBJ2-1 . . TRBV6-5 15 CASRHQRNYYNEQFF TGTGCCAGCAGACACCAGCGGAACTACTACAATGAGCAGTTCTTC
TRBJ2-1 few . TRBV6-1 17 CASSEALWGASYNEQFF TGTGCCAGCAGTGAAGCCTTATGGGGGGCTTCCTACAATGAGCAGTTCTTC